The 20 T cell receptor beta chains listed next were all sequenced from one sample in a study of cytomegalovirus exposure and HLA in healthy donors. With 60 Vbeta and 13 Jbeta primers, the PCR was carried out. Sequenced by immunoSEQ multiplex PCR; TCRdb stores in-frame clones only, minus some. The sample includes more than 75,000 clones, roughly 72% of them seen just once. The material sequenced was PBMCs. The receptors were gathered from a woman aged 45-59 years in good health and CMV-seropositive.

The CDR3 coding sequence is TGTGCCAGCAGCCGCAGGGGGCTGGACACCGGGGAGCTGTTTTTT. Translation gives CASSRRGLDTGELFF. The V call is TRBV2, the J call TRBJ2-2, with 8 bases that match TRBD1. The germline V gene encodes CDR1 SNHLY and CDR2 FYNNEI. V shed 6 bases, J shed 3 bases, and the junction held 6 bases outside the gene matches. The CDR3 totals 15 residues.

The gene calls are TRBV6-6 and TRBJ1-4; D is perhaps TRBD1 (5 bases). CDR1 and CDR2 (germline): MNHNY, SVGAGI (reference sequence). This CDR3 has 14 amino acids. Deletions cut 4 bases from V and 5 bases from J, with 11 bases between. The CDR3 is CASSWPGPNEKLFF. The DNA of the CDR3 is TGTGCCAGCAGTTGGCCAGGGCCAAATGAAAAACTGTTTTTT.

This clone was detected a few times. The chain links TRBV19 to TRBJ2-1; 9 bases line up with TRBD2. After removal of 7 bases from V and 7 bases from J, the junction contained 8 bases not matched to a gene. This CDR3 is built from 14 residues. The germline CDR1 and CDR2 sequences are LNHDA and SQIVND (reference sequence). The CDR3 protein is CASTVASGRNEQFF. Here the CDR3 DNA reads TGTGCCAGTACGGTGGCGAGCGGGAGGAATGAGCAGTTCTTC.

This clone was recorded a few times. The CDR3 sequence: CASSDLEGGRVNTGELFF. The CDR3 DNA is TGTGCCAGCAGCGATCTCGAGGGCGGGAGAGTGAACACCGGGGAGCTGTTTTTT. This chain uses TRBV25-1 with TRBJ2-2; 7 bases align to TRBD2. The CDR3 covers 18 residues. The junction had 14 bases not matched to a gene; V was cut back by 6 bases and J by 1 base. Germline CDR1 is MGHDK and CDR2 is SYGVNS.

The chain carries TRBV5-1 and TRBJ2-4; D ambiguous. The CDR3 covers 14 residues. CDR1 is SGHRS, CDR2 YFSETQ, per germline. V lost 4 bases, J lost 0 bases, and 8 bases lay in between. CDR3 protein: CASSPELAKNIQYF. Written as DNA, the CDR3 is TGCGCCAGCAGCCCGGAGCTAGCCAAAAACATTCAGTACTTC.

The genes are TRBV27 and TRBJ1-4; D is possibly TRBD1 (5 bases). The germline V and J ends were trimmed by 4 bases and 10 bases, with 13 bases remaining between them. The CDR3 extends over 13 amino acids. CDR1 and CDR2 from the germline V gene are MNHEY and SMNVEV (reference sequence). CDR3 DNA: TGTGCCAGCAGTTCGGGACCGCGGGGAAAACTGTTTTTT. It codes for CASSSGPRGKLFF.

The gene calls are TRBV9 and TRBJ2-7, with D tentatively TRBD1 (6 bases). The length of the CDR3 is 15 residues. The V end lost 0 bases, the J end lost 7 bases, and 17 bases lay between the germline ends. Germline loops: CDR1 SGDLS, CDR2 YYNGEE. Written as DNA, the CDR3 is TGTGCCAGCAGCGTAGGGGGGACATTCCTGGAGGAGCAGTACTTC. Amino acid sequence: CASSVGGTFLEEQYF.

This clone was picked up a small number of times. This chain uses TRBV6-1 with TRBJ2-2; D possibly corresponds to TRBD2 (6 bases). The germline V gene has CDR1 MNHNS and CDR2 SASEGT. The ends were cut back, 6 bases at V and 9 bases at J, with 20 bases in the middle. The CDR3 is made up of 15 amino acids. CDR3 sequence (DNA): TGTGCCAGCAGAGGAGGGTCCGAAGGGTTCCGGGAGCTGTTTTTT. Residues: CASRGGSEGFRELFF.

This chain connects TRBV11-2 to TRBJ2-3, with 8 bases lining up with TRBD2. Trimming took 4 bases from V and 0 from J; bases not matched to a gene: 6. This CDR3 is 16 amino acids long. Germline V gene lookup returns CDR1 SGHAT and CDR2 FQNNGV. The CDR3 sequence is CASSSGLAASTDTQYF. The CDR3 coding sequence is TGTGCCAGCAGCTCAGGACTAGCAGCTAGCACAGATACGCAGTATTTT.

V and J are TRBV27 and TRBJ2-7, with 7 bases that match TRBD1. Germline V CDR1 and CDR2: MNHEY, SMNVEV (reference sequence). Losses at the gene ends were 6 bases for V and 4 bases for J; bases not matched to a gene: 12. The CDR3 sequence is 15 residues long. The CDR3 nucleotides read TGTGCCAGCAGCCCTACCGGGACAGCACCTTACGAGCAGTACTTC. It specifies CASSPTGTAPYEQYF.

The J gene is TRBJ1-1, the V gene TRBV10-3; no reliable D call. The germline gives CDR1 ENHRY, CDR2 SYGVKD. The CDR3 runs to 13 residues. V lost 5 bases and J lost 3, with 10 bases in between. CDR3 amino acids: CAISLNVDTEAFF. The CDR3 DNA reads TGTGCCATCAGTCTAAACGTGGACACTGAAGCTTTCTTT.

CDR3 sequence reads: CASKSLTGGRGYSNQPQHF. CDR3 in DNA: TGTGCCAGTAAGTCCTTGACAGGGGGCCGCGGCTATAGCAATCAGCCCCAGCATTTT. The genes are TRBV19 and TRBJ1-5, with 10 nucleotides matching TRBD1. Germline V gene sequence: CDR1 LNHDA, CDR2 SQIVND (reference sequence). J gave up 0 bases and V 7 bases, and 15 bases lay outside the gene matches. The CDR3 consists of 19 residues. The variable domain in full, with the rest retrieved from reference TRBV19 and TRBJ1-5, is DGGITQSPKYLFRKEGQNVTLSCEQNLNHDAMYWYRQDPGQGLRLIYYSQIVNDFQKGDIAEGYSVSREKKESFPLTVTSAQKNPTAFYLCASKSLTGGRGYSNQPQHFGDGTRLSIL.

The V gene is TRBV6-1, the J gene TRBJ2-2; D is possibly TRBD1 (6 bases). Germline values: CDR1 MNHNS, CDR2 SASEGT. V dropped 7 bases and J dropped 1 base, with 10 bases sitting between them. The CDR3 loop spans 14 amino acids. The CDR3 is CASTLGQNTGELFF. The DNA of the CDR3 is TGTGCCAGCACCCTGGGACAGAACACCGGGGAGCTGTTTTTT.

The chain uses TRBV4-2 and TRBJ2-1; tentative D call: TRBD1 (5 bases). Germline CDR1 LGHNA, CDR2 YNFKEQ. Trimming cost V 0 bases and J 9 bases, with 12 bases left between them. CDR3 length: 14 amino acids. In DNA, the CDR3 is TGTGCCAGCAGCCAAGAACCAGGGTTGGGTGAGCAGTTCTTC. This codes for CASSQEPGLGEQFF.

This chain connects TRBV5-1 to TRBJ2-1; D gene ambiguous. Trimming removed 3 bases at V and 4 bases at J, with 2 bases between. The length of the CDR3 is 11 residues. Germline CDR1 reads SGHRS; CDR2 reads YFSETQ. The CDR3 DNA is TGCGCCAGCAGCTCGTACAATGAGCAGTTCTTC. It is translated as CASSSYNEQFF.

CDR3 bases: TGTGCCTGGAGTGTACCCCCGGGACAGGGTTATAGCAATCAGCCCCAGCATTTT. Its translation is CAWSVPPGQGYSNQPQHF. This chain connects TRBV30 to TRBJ1-5; 9 bases are shared with TRBD1. V shed 0 bases, J shed 0 bases, and the junction held 9 bases outside the gene matches. The CDR3 loop spans 18 amino acids. Germline V gene sequence: CDR1 GTSNPN, CDR2 SVGIG (reference sequence). The full variable domain, in which reference TRBV30 and TRBJ1-5 provide the parts outside the CDR3, is SQTIHQWPATLVQPVGSPLSLECTVEGTSNPNLYWYRQAAGRGLQLLFYSVGIGQISSEVPQNLSASRPQDRQFILSSKKLLLSDSGFYLCAWSVPPGQGYSNQPQHFGDGTRLSIL.

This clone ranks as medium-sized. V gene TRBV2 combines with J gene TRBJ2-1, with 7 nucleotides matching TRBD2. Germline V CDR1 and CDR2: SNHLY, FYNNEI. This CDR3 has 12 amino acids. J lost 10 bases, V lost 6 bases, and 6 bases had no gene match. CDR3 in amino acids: CASSSGLDEQFF. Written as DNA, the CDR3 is TGTGCCAGCAGCTCCGGACTAGACGAGCAGTTCTTC.

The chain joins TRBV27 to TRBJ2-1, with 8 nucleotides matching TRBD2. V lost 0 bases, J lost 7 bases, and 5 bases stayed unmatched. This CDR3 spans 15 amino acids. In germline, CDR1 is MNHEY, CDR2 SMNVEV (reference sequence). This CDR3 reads CASSLSGLVENEQFF. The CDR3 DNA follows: TGTGCCAGCAGTTTATCGGGACTAGTGGAGAATGAGCAGTTCTTC.

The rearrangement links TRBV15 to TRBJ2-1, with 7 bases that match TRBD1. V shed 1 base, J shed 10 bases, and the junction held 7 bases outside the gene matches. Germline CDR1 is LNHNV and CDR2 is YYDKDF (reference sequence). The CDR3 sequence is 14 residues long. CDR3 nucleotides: TGTGCCACCAGCAGAGGGGACAGCTACGGCGAGCAGTTCTTC. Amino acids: CATSRGDSYGEQFF.

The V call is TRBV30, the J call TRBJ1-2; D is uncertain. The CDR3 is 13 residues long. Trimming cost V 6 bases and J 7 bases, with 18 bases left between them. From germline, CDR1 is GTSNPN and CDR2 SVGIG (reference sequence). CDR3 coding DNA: TGTGCCTGTCGTGGCGAGGGTAGAGGTGGCTACACCTTC. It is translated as CACRGEGRGGYTF.